These T cell receptor beta chains were read from a single sample in a study of blood T cell repertoires in COVID-19. The data were produced by immunoSEQ multiplex PCR, yet TCRdb's version contains in-frame clones alone and is incomplete. The table includes fewer than 350,000 clones, around 90% detected once. Sequenced input: PBMCs or T cells enriched from blood (not recorded which). The receptors were sampled from a woman aged 18 to 35 with acute COVID-19. The CDR3 runs from the conserved cysteine through the conserved F or W. D genes are given only for firm matches. Not all rows give a size; the values are once, few, many and, for expanded clones, a class.

- | TRBJ2-1 | - | TRBV18 | 16 | TGTGCCAGCTCATCCCCTAGAGTGAGCTCCTACAATGAGCAGTTCTTC | CASSSPRVSSYNEQFF
- | TRBJ2-2 | - | TRBV28 | 14 | TGTGCCAGCAGCCTTGACACGACCACCGGGGAGCTGTTTTTT | CASSLDTTTGELFF
- | TRBJ2-7 | TRBD2 | TRBV5-1 | 17 | TGCGCCAGCAGCTACCTCGGGAAACGGGAGGGTTCCTACGAGCAGTACTTC | CASSYLGKREGSYEQYF
once | TRBJ2-4 | - | TRBV4-1 | 15 | TGCGCCAGCAGCCAGAGGGCCGGAGGCAAAAACATTCAGTACTTC | CASSQRAGGKNIQYF
- | TRBJ1-2 | - | TRBV19 | 14 | TGTGCCAGTAGTATGGGACTTAAGGGCTATGGCTACACCTTC | CASSMGLKGYGYTF
- | TRBJ1-1 | - | TRBV2 | 10 | TGTGCCAGCATGGCCACTGAAGCTTTCTTT | CASMATEAFF
- | TRBJ2-1 | - | TRBV15 | 16 | TGTGCCACCAGCAGAGATGTGACAGCAAATTACAATGAGCAGTTCTTC | CATSRDVTANYNEQFF
- | TRBJ1-4 | - | TRBV18 | 17 | TGTGCCAGCTCACCACGCGCCCCCGGACTAATTAATGAAAAACTGTTTTTT | CASSPRAPGLINEKLFF
- | TRBJ2-2 | TRBD2 | TRBV5-1 | 16 | TGCGCCAGCAGCTTGACTAGCGGGACGAACACCGGGGAGCTGTTTTTT | CASSLTSGTNTGELFF
- | TRBJ2-1 | - | TRBV9 | 17 | TGTGCCAGCAGCCCCCAGGCGGGGTGGGCCTCCTACAATGAGCAGTTCTTC | CASSPQAGWASYNEQFF
- | TRBJ2-1 | TRBD2 | TRBV7-9 | 15 | TGTGCCAGCAGCTTCGAGCGGGATCACTACAATGAGCAGTTCTTC | CASSFERDHYNEQFF
- | TRBJ2-1 | - | TRBV19 | 13 | TGTGCCAGTAGTATAACATACAACAATGAGCAGTTCTTC | CASSITYNNEQFF
- | TRBJ2-1 | TRBD2 | TRBV28 | 20 | TGTGCCAGCAGCCCAGGGCGGGGCGGGAGGGCCAGGGTCGTCTACAATGAGCAGTTCTTC | CASSPGRGGRARVVYNEQFF
once | TRBJ1-1 | TRBD1 | TRBV18 | 15 | TGTGCCAGCTCACCGGACAGGGCTTTGAACACTGAAGCTTTCTTT | CASSPDRALNTEAFF
- | TRBJ2-5 | TRBD2 | TRBV30 | 13 | TGTGCCTGGAGAAAAGCGGGAGGGGAGACCCAGTACTTC | CAWRKAGGETQYF
- | TRBJ2-7 | TRBD2 | TRBV7-2 | 14 | TGTGCCAGCAGCTTGGTAGCGGGCACCTACGAGCAGTACTTC | CASSLVAGTYEQYF
once | TRBJ2-1 | TRBD1 | TRBV28 | 15 | TGTGCCAGCAGTTTACTAAGACAGGGGAGGCATGAGCAGTTCTTC | CASSLLRQGRHEQFF
- | TRBJ2-1 | - | TRBV4-3 | 15 | TGCGCCAGCAGCCTGGGCGCGAGCTCCTACAATGAGCAGTTCTTC | CASSLGASSYNEQFF
- | TRBJ2-7 | TRBD2 | TRBV19 | 16 | TGTGCCAGTAGTGTCCGGACTAGCGGGAGCTCCTACGAGCAGTACTTC | CASSVRTSGSSYEQYF
few | TRBJ2-7 | - | TRBV19 | 16 | TGTGCCAGTAGTCCCCGGGGGGCGGGCGCCTCCTACGAGCAGTACTTC | CASSPRGAGASYEQYF
- | TRBJ1-6 | TRBD1 | TRBV7-9 | 15 | TGTGCCAGCAGCTTAACCGGGACAGAGAATTCACCCCTCCACTTT | CASSLTGTENSPLHF
- | TRBJ1-1 | TRBD1 | TRBV19 | 17 | TGTGCCAGTAGTGCCGGGACAGGGGGCTCTTTGAACACTGAAGCTTTCTTT | CASSAGTGGSLNTEAFF
- | TRBJ2-5 | - | TRBV5-5 | 16 | TGTGCCAGCATCAAGGCGGGGACAGCAGCCTGGGAGACCCAGTACTTC | CASIKAGTAAWETQYF
- | TRBJ2-1 | TRBD1 | TRBV5-1 | 15 | TGCGCCAGCAGCTTGGTACAGGGGGCTAAGCATGAGCAGTTCTTC | CASSLVQGAKHEQFF
- | TRBJ1-1 | - | TRBV15 | 15 | TGTGCCACCAGCAGAACCAGCCAGGGGACCACTGAAGCTTTCTTT | CATSRTSQGTTEAFF
many | TRBJ2-7 | - | TRBV4-1 | 14 | TGCGCCAGCAGCCAAGGTGGGTCCGGGTACGAGCAGTACTTC | CASSQGGSGYEQYF
- | TRBJ2-7 | TRBD2 | TRBV4-1 | 17 | TGCGCCAGCAGCCAAGGACTAGCGAGCCTTTTTAACTACGAGCAGTACTTC | CASSQGLASLFNYEQYF
once | TRBJ2-5 | TRBD2 | TRBV7-2 | 14 | TGTGCCAGCAGTCTAGCGGGAGAATTAGAGACCCAGTACTTC | CASSLAGELETQYF
- | TRBJ2-1 | TRBD2 | TRBV6-1 | 15 | TGTGCCAGCAGTGACGGGACTAGCGGGAGGGATGAGCAGTTCTTC | CASSDGTSGRDEQFF
- | TRBJ1-2 | - | TRBV4-2 | 15 | TGTGCCAGCAGCCAGGAGACAGGAGAAAACTATGGCTACACCTTC | CASSQETGENYGYTF
- | TRBJ2-2 | TRBD1 | TRBV6-5 | 15 | TGTGCCAGCAGCAAGGACAGGGCTAACACCGGGGAGCTGTTTTTT | CASSKDRANTGELFF
- | TRBJ2-1 | - | TRBV11-3 | 14 | TGTGCCAGCAGTCCGTCGCGGACCTACAATGAGCAGTTCTTC | CASSPSRTYNEQFF
- | TRBJ2-1 | - | TRBV18 | 17 | TGTGCCAGCTCACCACTTAGCTACCATAGCTCCTACAATGAGCAGTTCTTC | CASSPLSYHSSYNEQFF
- | TRBJ1-1 | - | TRBV10-3 | 12 | TGTGCCATCAGGCACTCGAACACTGAAGCTTTCTTT | CAIRHSNTEAFF
- | TRBJ1-6 | - | TRBV7-2 | 18 | TGTGCCAGCAGCTGGGGTGGGGCAGGGAACTCCTATAATTCACCCCTCCACTTT | CASSWGGAGNSYNSPLHF
- | TRBJ2-2 | - | TRBV11-2 | 13 | TGTGCCAGCAGCTTAGGAGGCCCCGGGGAGCTGTTTTTT | CASSLGGPGELFF
- | TRBJ2-2 | TRBD1 | TRBV5-1 | 18 | TGCGCCAGCAGCCTAGGACAGGGGTTAGCTGGGAACACCGGGGAGCTGTTTTTT | CASSLGQGLAGNTGELFF
- | TRBJ2-7 | - | TRBV21-1 | 16 | TGTGCCAGCAGCAAACTGACCCACCCAGCGGGAGTAAGTGAGAACTTC | CASSKLTHPAGVSENF
- | TRBJ2-7 | - | TRBV29-1 | 12 | TGCAGCGTTGATATGGGGGCCAACGAGCAGTACTTC | CSVDMGANEQYF
- | TRBJ2-2 | - | TRBV29-1 | 13 | TGCAGCGTTGAACAGGGGAACACCGGGGAGCTGTTTTTT | CSVEQGNTGELFF
- | TRBJ2-3 | - | TRBV14 | 15 | TGTGCCAGCAGCCAAGTTGGGCTCAGCACAGATACGCAGTATTTT | CASSQVGLSTDTQYF